The 13 T cell receptor beta chains reported below all come from one sample, sequenced in a study of blood T cell repertoires in COVID-19. Clones were read by immunoSEQ multiplex PCR, and TCRdb kept only the in-frame ones, dropping some. The sample carries 140,000 or so clones, approximately 80% recorded once. The specimen sequenced was peripheral blood. These receptors were obtained from a woman in her fifties or sixties with acute or convalescent COVID-19.

This clone has just one count. This chain joins TRBV7-2 and TRBJ1-4; D not resolved. Germline V lookup: CDR1 SGHTA, CDR2 FQGNSA. CDR3 size: 15 residues. V was clipped by 3 bases and J by 8 bases, with 16 bases between them. Here the CDR3 reads CASSFLGAGGEKLFF. Here the CDR3 DNA reads TGTGCCAGCAGCTTCTTGGGAGCCGGAGGGGAAAAACTGTTTTTT.

This sequence joins TRBV6-5 and TRBJ2-7; TRBD1 aligns across 9 bases. Germline V gives CDR1 MNHEY, CDR2 SVGAGI. CDR3 size: 14 residues. V was clipped by 7 bases and J by 1 base; unmatched bases: 5. The CDR3 sequence is CASKEGTGSYEQYF. Here the CDR3 DNA reads TGTGCCAGCAAGGAGGGGACAGGGTCCTACGAGCAGTACTTC.

This clone showed up just a few times. The chain couples TRBV6-1 to TRBJ1-4; D might be TRBD1 (6 bases). Germline CDR1 is MNHNS and CDR2 is SASEGT. Trimming shortened V by 2 bases and J by 6 bases, and 10 bases separated the two germline ends. The CDR3 has 14 residues. CDR3 nucleotides: TGTGCCAGCAGTGAATTACAGGGAGATGAAAAACTGTTTTTT. Protein: CASSELQGDEKLFF.

V usage is TRBV7-2 and J usage is TRBJ2-1; D ambiguous. The V gene lost 2 bases and the J gene lost 6 bases, with 14 bases spanning the gap. CDR3 length equals 15 residues. The germline gives CDR1 SGHTA, CDR2 FQGNSA. The DNA of the CDR3 is TGTGCCAGCAGCTTATCTGGGCTTACCGGCAATGAGCAGTTCTTC. Translating gives CASSLSGLTGNEQFF.

The rearrangement uses TRBV5-1 and TRBJ2-2; TRBD2 matches 7 bases. V gave up 3 bases and J gave up 1 base; unmatched junction bases: 3. The V gene's germline CDR1 is SGHRS and CDR2 YFSETQ. The CDR3 is 15 residues long. CDR3 nucleotides: TGCGCCAGCAGCTGGGTAGCGGGGAACACCGGGGAGCTGTTTTTT. Protein sequence: CASSWVAGNTGELFF.

V usage is TRBV18 and J usage is TRBJ2-7; maybe TRBD1 (5 bases). CDR3 length: 14 residues. Trimming shortened V by 2 bases and J by 6 bases, and 14 bases separated the two germline ends. Germline V gene sequence: CDR1 KGHSH, CDR2 LQKENI. The CDR3 region is CASSPFPGMSEQYF. The CDR3 DNA reads TGTGCCAGCTCACCATTTCCAGGGATGAGCGAGCAGTACTTC.

This chain uses TRBV7-2 with TRBJ2-1; TRBD2 agrees at 7 bases. Germline trimming cut 7 bases from V and 5 bases from J; bases unmatched to any gene: 8. Germline CDR1 and CDR2: SGHTA and FQGNSA. The CDR3 covers 14 residues. CDR3 sequence reads: CASTLGGGDNEQFF. The CDR3 region has the DNA TGTGCCAGCACCCTGGGCGGGGGAGACAATGAGCAGTTCTTC.

This chain uses TRBV27 with TRBJ1-2; D gene unclear. Germline assignment: CDR1 MNHEY and CDR2 SMNVEV (reference sequence). The CDR3 runs 13 residues. V shed 8 bases and J shed 1 base, with 11 bases lying between them. The CDR3: CASETGHNYGYTF. As DNA, the CDR3 is TGTGCCAGCGAGACGGGTCATAACTATGGCTACACCTTC.

V gene TRBV4-2 combines with J gene TRBJ2-2; 9 positions match TRBD2. The V segment lost 4 bases and the J segment 1 base; nucleotides outside the gene matches: 10. CDR1 is LGHNA and CDR2 is YNFKEQ in the germline V gene. There are 18 residues in the CDR3. CDR3 coding DNA: TGTGCCAGCAGCCTCCAGATGGGAGCGGGGGGGAACACCGGGGAGCTGTTTTTT. This sequence encodes CASSLQMGAGGNTGELFF.

The chain recombines TRBV19 with TRBJ2-5; 7 bases map to TRBD1. Germline V gene sequence: CDR1 LNHDA, CDR2 SQIVND (reference sequence). The CDR3 runs 14 residues. The trim removed 7 bases at V and 4 bases at J, leaving 9 bases unmatched. The CDR3 loop reads CASIGTGAPETQYF. The CDR3 nucleotides read TGTGCCAGTATTGGAACAGGGGCCCCAGAGACCCAGTACTTC. The full variable domain, in which reference TRBV19 and TRBJ2-5 provide the parts outside the CDR3, is DGGITQSPKYLFRKEGQNVTLSCEQNLNHDAMYWYRQDPGQGLRLIYYSQIVNDFQKGDIAEGYSVSREKKESFPLTVTSAQKNPTAFYLCASIGTGAPETQYFGPGTRLLVL.

The V and J genes are TRBV5-1 and TRBJ2-7, with TRBD2 matching 12 bases. Per the germline V gene, CDR1 is SGHRS and CDR2 is YFSETQ. V dropped 2 bases and J dropped 3; count of bases not matched to a gene: 6. The CDR3 extends over 16 amino acids. The CDR3 DNA is TGCGCCAGCAGCTTCGAGCTAGCGGGGGGGCTCTACGAGCAGTACTTC. Translating gives CASSFELAGGLYEQYF. Complete variable domain (other parts from reference TRBV5-1 and TRBJ2-7): KAGVTQTPRYLIKTRGQQVTLSCSPISGHRSVSWYQQTPGQGLQFLFEYFSETQRNKGNFPGRFSGRQFSNSRSEMNVSTLELGDSALYLCASSFELAGGLYEQYFGPGTRLTVT.

This rearrangement joins TRBV2 to TRBJ2-3, with D hard to call. The germline V and J ends were trimmed by 6 bases and 2 bases, with 9 bases remaining between them. The length of the CDR3 is 13 residues. Per germline, CDR1 SNHLY and CDR2 FYNNEI. CDR3 residues: CASRESVTDTQYF. CDR3 DNA sequence: TGTGCCAGCAGGGAGAGTGTCACAGATACGCAGTATTTT.

The chain is built from TRBV6-5 and TRBJ2-1; possibly TRBD2 for D (6 bases). Germline lookup yields CDR1 MNHEY and CDR2 SVGAGI. V shed 0 bases and J shed 7 bases, with 16 bases lying between them. The CDR3 spans 16 residues. The CDR3 nucleotides read TGTGCCAGCAGTTACTCGAGATACGGGAGTAGGAATGAGCAGTTCTTC. This sequence encodes CASSYSRYGSRNEQFF.